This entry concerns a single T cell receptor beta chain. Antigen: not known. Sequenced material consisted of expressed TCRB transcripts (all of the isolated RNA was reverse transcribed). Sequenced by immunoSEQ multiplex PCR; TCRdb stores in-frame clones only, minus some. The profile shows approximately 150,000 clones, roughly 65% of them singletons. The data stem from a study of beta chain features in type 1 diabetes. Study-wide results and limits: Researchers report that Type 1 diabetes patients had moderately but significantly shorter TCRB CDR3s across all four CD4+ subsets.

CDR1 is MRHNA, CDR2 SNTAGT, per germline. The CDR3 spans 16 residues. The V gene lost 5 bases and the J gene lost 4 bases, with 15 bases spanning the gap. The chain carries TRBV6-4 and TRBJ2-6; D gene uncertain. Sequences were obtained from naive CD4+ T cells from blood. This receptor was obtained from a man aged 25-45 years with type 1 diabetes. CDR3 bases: TGTGCCAGCAGTCCTAGTTTAGGGTCAGGGGCCAACGTCCTGACTTTC. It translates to CASSPSLGSGANVLTF.